This is a list of T cell receptor beta chains from one sample in a study of blood T cell repertoires in COVID-19. Sequencing was performed with immunoSEQ multiplex PCR; in TCRdb, only in-frame clones are kept and a portion is missing. The table shows under 200,000 clones, with around 84% occurring only once. Sequencing was carried out using peripheral blood. The receptors shown here come from a woman in her seventies with COVID-19, enrolled during active disease. Both conserved end residues are part of each CDR3. The D gene is left open where the match is weak. Clone size is stated in some rows and not others, as once, few, many or a class when expanded.

j_call v_call clone_size d_call cdr3_nt cdr3_aa
TRBJ2-7 TRBV7-9 - TRBD2 TGTGCCAGCAGCCTTCTACGCGGGAGTTCCTACGAGCAGTACTTC CASSLLRGSSYEQYF
TRBJ1-2 TRBV19 - TRBD1 TGTGCCAGTAAGCGGCAGGGGGCTGAAGATAACTATGGCTACACCTTC CASKRQGAEDNYGYTF
TRBJ1-5 TRBV7-2 - TRBD1 TGTGCCAGCAGCTTAGTTCCGGGGGACAGGGTAAGACATTTT CASSLVPGDRVRHF
TRBJ1-1 TRBV19 - - TGTGCCAGTAGTCCCCCGACACAGAACACTGAAGCTTTCTTT CASSPPTQNTEAFF
TRBJ1-1 TRBV28 - - TGTGCCAGCAGTTTCGACCGGGGTCTGGGGAACACTGAAGCTTTCTTT CASSFDRGLGNTEAFF
TRBJ2-1 TRBV3-1/TRBV3-2 - TRBD2 TGTGCCAGCAGCCAAGATATCGTGACTAGCGGGAGAAACGAGCAGTTCTTC CASSQDIVTSGRNEQFF
TRBJ1-1 TRBV7-9 - TRBD1 TGTGCCAGCAGCTTGACAGGGGTAGACAACACTGAAGCTTTCTTT CASSLTGVDNTEAFF
TRBJ1-1 TRBV6-5 once - TGTGCCAGCAGTTACTCCCGTGCGGGCGTGAACACTGAAGCTTTCTTT CASSYSRAGVNTEAFF
TRBJ1-2 TRBV15 - - TGTGCCACCAGCTTTCGGAAGACACTTGGGAACTATGGCTACACCTTC CATSFRKTLGNYGYTF
TRBJ2-7 TRBV11-2 - TRBD2 TGTGCCAGCAGCGTACTAGCGGGAGGAAACGAGCAGTACTTC CASSVLAGGNEQYF
TRBJ2-5 TRBV5-4 - TRBD2 TGTGCCAGCAGCTTGCGCCTAGCGGGAGTGTTGACAGAGACCCAGTACTTC CASSLRLAGVLTETQYF
TRBJ2-3 TRBV18 once - TGTGCCAGCTCATCTGAGACAGATACGCAGTATTTT CASSSETDTQYF
TRBJ1-6 TRBV6-6 - TRBD1 TGTGCCAGCAGTTACGCGGGACAGAATTCACCCCTCCACTTT CASSYAGQNSPLHF
TRBJ1-2 TRBV28 - - TGTGCCAGCAGTTTATTAGGGGCGAGGACGAACTATGGCTACACCTTC CASSLLGARTNYGYTF
TRBJ2-2 TRBV7-2 - TRBD2 TGTGCCAGCAGCCGCCGACTAGCGGGGGGCCCCGGGGAGCTGTTTTTT CASSRRLAGGPGELFF
TRBJ1-1 TRBV20-1 - TRBD1 TGCAGTGCTAGTTTCAGGGGGAGGTACACTGAAGCTTTCTTT CSASFRGRYTEAFF
TRBJ2-1 TRBV28 - - TGTGCCAGCAGTTCGCCCCAGGGGAAGCGGGGCTACAATGAGCAGTTCTTC CASSSPQGKRGYNEQFF
TRBJ1-3 TRBV30 - - TGTGCCTGGTATGGACTAAACACCATATATTTT CAWYGLNTIYF
TRBJ2-7 TRBV30 - TRBD2 TGTGCCTGGAGGATAGGGGCGGGAGACGAGCAGTACTTC CAWRIGAGDEQYF
TRBJ1-1 TRBV5-1 - TRBD1 TGCGCCAGCAGCTTGGAACAGGGGGCTGAAGCTTTCTTT CASSLEQGAEAFF
TRBJ1-4 TRBV25-1 - TRBD1 TGTGCCAGCAGTCGGCAGGGGGGTGAAAAACTGTTTTTT CASSRQGGEKLFF
TRBJ1-5 TRBV28 - - TGTGCCAGCAGTTTTTGGGGACTTCAGCCCCAGCATTTT CASSFWGLQPQHF
TRBJ1-1 TRBV5-5 - TRBD1 TGTGCCAGCAGCCCGCCGATAGGACAGGGGTTTCGTGAAGCTTTCTTT CASSPPIGQGFREAFF
TRBJ2-1 TRBV29-1 - TRBD2 TGCAGCGTTGTTGGCGGGGGGGTTATACAGTTCTTC CSVVGGGVIQFF